This T cell receptor (beta chain) was captured in a study of spatial heterogeneity in lung cancer. On the study more broadly: Raw reads contained each unique TCR and UMI combination more than ten times on average. Study outcomes and limitations: Ubiquitous, expanded tumor-derived TCRs were more frequently observed in blood at resection than at follow-up.

Time point meaning: sample taken at primary tumor resection. Unsorted whole RNA of tumor, nontumor lung or frozen PBMC was sequenced. One entry per CDR3 protein, called by TCRdb with MiXCR from the 5' RACE reads. The table includes some 47,000 distinct CDR3 sequences, about 7.6% detected once. This clonotype was seen repeatedly, ten times or more. The antigen is unknown. V was shortened by 6 bases and J by 0 bases, with 8 bases between the two germline ends. Germline values: CDR1 LNHDA, CDR2 SQIVND (reference sequence). CDR3 length equals 13 residues. V usage is TRBV19 and J usage is TRBJ1-1; a possible D gene is TRBD1 (6 bases). The source was PBMCs, collected at surgery. The clonotype originates from a female donor with early-stage non-small cell lung cancer. CDR3 in DNA: TGTGCCAGTAGCCGGGGGCTGAACACTGAAGCTTTCTTT. Residues: CASSRGLNTEAFF.